This T cell receptor (beta chain) comes out of a study of T-cell memory formation after mild COVID-19. Background on the study: TCR clusters were mostly confined to one donor each. Overall study results and limits: Cross-reactive memory appears to have joined, as suggested by some responding clones showing up in pre-infection memory.

5'RACE primed from the constant segment yielded TCR alpha and TCR beta cDNA libraries bearing sample barcodes and UMIs. TCRdb fed the 5' RACE reads into MiXCR, producing one record per CDR3 protein. The sample comprises under 400,000 distinct CDR3 sequences, around 27% of which are singletons, and approximately 15% rests with the top ten. Concerning this clonotype itself: The antigen is not known.

The sequence was collected from an adult woman who had mild COVID-19 (a few samples of this study predate the infection). Cell type and time point are not known. The sample was PBMCs or a T cell subset sorted from them (not recorded which).

CDR3: CSVTKGTANTEAFF. CDR3 sequence (DNA): TGCAGCGTCACAAAGGGGACGGCGAACACTGAAGCTTTCTTT. V gene TRBV29-1 combines with J gene TRBJ1-1, with D tentatively TRBD1 (5 bases). This CDR3 is built from 14 residues. Per germline, CDR1 SQVTM and CDR2 ANQGSEA. V shed 6 bases and J shed 1 base, with 15 bases lying between them.